These 14 T cell receptor beta chains came from one sample sequenced in a study of CD8 T cells in ankylosing spondylitis. TCRdb processed the 5' RACE reads anew with MiXCR; each CDR3 protein has one entry. The sample carries 200,000 to 250,000 distinct CDR3 sequences, roughly 32% recorded once. What was sequenced was blood, either unsorted or a sorted T cell fraction (not recorded which). The receptors originated from a male donor with ankylosing spondylitis or in good health (not recorded which).

The V and J genes are TRBV15 and TRBJ2-7, with no clear D. Germline V gene sequence: CDR1 LNHNV, CDR2 YYDKDF (reference sequence). CDR3 length: 14 residues. V dropped 4 bases and J dropped 2 bases, with 12 bases sitting between them. The CDR3: CATSTFDTTYEQYF. The CDR3 nucleotides read TGTGCCACCAGCACATTCGACACAACCTACGAGCAGTACTTC.

This clonotype has only a few counts. The rearrangement uses TRBV11-2 and TRBJ2-1; D possibly corresponds to TRBD2 (6 bases). V lost 6 bases to trimming and J lost 2 bases, with 17 bases between them. The CDR3 totals 16 residues. Germline V gene sequence: CDR1 SGHAT, CDR2 FQNNGV. CDR3 region: CASRGGIAETYNEQFF. The CDR3 region has the DNA TGTGCCAGCAGGGGGGGAATAGCGGAGACCTACAATGAGCAGTTCTTC.

This chain connects TRBV15 to TRBJ2-1; 7 positions match TRBD2. Unmatched junction bases numbered 4, after V lost 5 bases and J lost 0 bases. Germline V CDR1 and CDR2: LNHNV, YYDKDF (reference sequence). The CDR3 extends over 15 amino acids. CDR3 amino acids: CATSGRLASYNEQFF. In DNA form, the CDR3 reads TGTGCCACCAGCGGTAGACTAGCCTCCTACAATGAGCAGTTCTTC.

This clonotype was seen only a few times. The CDR3 DNA reads TGTGCCAGCAGCCAAGGAGGTGAGAGGCTTGAGCAGTTCTTC. Its protein is CASSQGGERLEQFF. The rearrangement links TRBV4-2 to TRBJ2-1; no reliable D call. The V and J ends lost 1 base and 9 bases respectively, with 13 bases between them. CDR3 size: 14 residues. Per the germline V gene, CDR1 is LGHNA and CDR2 is YNFKEQ.

This rearrangement joins TRBV28 to TRBJ1-5; D unresolved. Germline CDR1 is MDHEN and CDR2 is SYDVKM. Trimming removed 7 bases at V and 4 bases at J, with 11 bases between. The CDR3 has 13 residues. In DNA form, the CDR3 reads TGTGCCAGCACTCGAGCTAGAAATCAGCCCCAGCATTTT. Translating it yields CASTRARNQPQHF.

The V call is TRBV20-1, the J call TRBJ2-1; perhaps TRBD1 as D (6 bases). The CDR3 is 15 amino acids. The V gene lost 6 bases and the J gene lost 8 bases, with 23 bases spanning the gap. The germline gives CDR1 DFQATT, CDR2 SNEGSKA (reference sequence). The chain's CDR3 is CSAQIQGTTRDEQFF. As DNA, the CDR3 is TGCAGTGCCCAGATACAGGGAACGACTCGGGATGAGCAGTTCTTC.

The V gene is TRBV12-3 or TRBV12-4, the J gene TRBJ1-1; D call uncertain. The CDR3 covers 13 residues. The V end was cut by 6 bases, the J end by 5 bases, with 13 bases between. The CDR3 reads CASREEGSTEAFF. The CDR3, as DNA: TGTGCCAGCAGGGAGGAGGGTTCAACTGAAGCTTTCTTT.

The sample holds a few counts of this clonotype. The chain has TRBV20-1 and TRBJ2-3; D assignment may be TRBD1 or TRBD2 (6 bases each). The germline gives CDR1 DFQATT, CDR2 SNEGSKA (reference sequence). Trimming removed 7 bases at V and 0 bases at J, with 11 bases between. This CDR3 has 13 residues. This chain's CDR3 is CSGGGTSTDTQYF. CDR3 in DNA: TGCAGTGGTGGCGGGACAAGCACAGATACGCAGTATTTT.

This clonotype was seen only a few times. The chain links TRBV5-1 to TRBJ2-7, with D perhaps matching TRBD1 or TRBD2 (6 bases each). The germline V and J ends were trimmed by 1 base and 3 bases, with 17 bases remaining between them. Germline-derived CDR1 and CDR2 are SGHRS and YFSETQ. This CDR3 spans 16 amino acids. The CDR3 spells CASSLPPGATDYEQYF. The DNA of the CDR3 is TGCGCCAGCAGCTTGCCCCCGGGGGCTACCGACTACGAGCAGTACTTC. The full variable domain, rest sourced from reference TRBV5-1 and TRBJ2-7, is KAGVTQTPRYLIKTRGQQVTLSCSPISGHRSVSWYQQTPGQGLQFLFEYFSETQRNKGNFPGRFSGRQFSNSRSEMNVSTLELGDSALYLCASSLPPGATDYEQYFGPGTRLTVT.

The chain combines TRBV20-1 with TRBJ2-1; 9 positions agree with TRBD2. J was trimmed by 4 bases and V by 4 bases; bases with no gene match: 5. The CDR3 spans 14 residues. Germline CDR1 is DFQATT and CDR2 is SNEGSKA (reference sequence). The CDR3 spells CSAISGGTYNEQFF. The CDR3 DNA reads TGCAGTGCTATAAGCGGGGGGACTTACAATGAGCAGTTCTTC.

The gene calls are TRBV7-9 and TRBJ1-2, with D uncertain. V was pared by 2 bases and J by 2 bases, with 9 bases between. The germline V gene encodes CDR1 SEHNR and CDR2 FQNEAQ (reference sequence). This CDR3 spans 14 amino acids. CDR3 bases: TGTGCCAGCAGCTTAATTTCAGAGAACTATGGCTACACCTTC. This codes for CASSLISENYGYTF.

The V gene is TRBV7-6, the J gene TRBJ2-7; possibly TRBD1 or TRBD2 for D (5 bases each). CDR1 is SGHVS and CDR2 is FNYEAQ in the germline V gene. Deletions cut 3 bases from V and 2 bases from J, with 11 bases between. This CDR3 contains 14 residues. This CDR3 is CASSLSVGAYEQYF. The CDR3 DNA reads TGTGCCAGCAGCTTGTCGGTGGGGGCCTACGAGCAGTACTTC.

The chain employs TRBV20-1 and TRBJ2-7; possible D gene TRBD1, 6 bases. Trimming shortened V by 7 bases and J by 1 base, and 20 bases separated the two germline ends. The CDR3 is 15 residues long. The V gene's germline CDR1 is DFQATT and CDR2 SNEGSKA (reference sequence). In DNA form, the CDR3 reads TGCAGTGTTAGGGAAAGACAGGCCCTTTCCTACGAGCAGTACTTC. Protein: CSVRERQALSYEQYF.

The V and J genes are TRBV12-3 or TRBV12-4 and TRBJ2-5, with TRBD2 matching 11 bases. This CDR3 has 18 amino acids. With V trimmed by 2 bases and J by 1 base, 9 bases remained unmatched. The CDR3 region has the DNA TGTGCCAGCAGTTTACCTAGCGGGGGGTATTACTCCCAAGAGACCCAGTACTTC. This sequence encodes CASSLPSGGYYSQETQYF.